This TCR beta chain was observed in a study of blood T cell repertoires in COVID-19. The CDR3 covers 16 residues. Authors' data handling: The assay estimated nucleated cells by amplifying reference gene primers. Clones were sequenced by immunoSEQ multiplex PCR, and TCRdb holds only the in-frame ones, with some missing. V, J and clone size are taken as reported in that table, and D and trimming were inferred from the DNA itself. The sample records about 240,000 clones, approximately 91% being singletons. This receptor was obtained from a man aged 25 to 45 with COVID-19, enrolled during active disease. Material: peripheral blood. The rearrangement uses TRBV21-1 and TRBJ2-2; the D call in the table, TRBD2, was not verified against the DNA. TRBV21-1 counts as a pseudogene. CDR3 sequence (DNA): TGTGCCAGCACCCGCCCGACTAGCGGGGGGGCCGGGGAGCTGTTTTTT. Its translation: CASTRPTSGGAGELFF.